These T cell receptor beta chains were read from a single sample in a study of Graves' ophthalmopathy and Graves' hyperthyroidism. In TCRdb, the multiplex PCR reads were re-called with MiXCR into one record per CDR3 protein. The table shows some 200,000 distinct CDR3 sequences, with 25% to 30% occurring only once. The sample comprised peripheral blood. The receptors originated from a man between 45 and 60 years old with Graves' ophthalmopathy. Each CDR3 is given with its conserved first and last residue. Fields, in order: clone size, V gene, J gene, D gene, CDR3 protein, CDR3 DNA. A D gene is named only where the DNA matches it firmly. The size entry is marked missing in some rows and otherwise reads once, few, many or a size class.

>-|TRBV6-2/TRBV6-3|TRBJ2-2|-
CATASDTGELFF
TGTGCCACCGCTTCCGACACCGGGGAGCTGTTTTTT
>many|TRBV19|TRBJ1-3|-
CASSPQGNTIYF
TGTGCCAGTAGTCCCCAGGGAAACACCATATATTTT
>many|TRBV6-2/TRBV6-3|TRBJ2-7|-
CASSAPTEQVGQYF
TGTGCCAGCAGCGCCCCTACGGAACAAGTCGGGCAGTACTTC
>many|TRBV6-5|TRBJ2-2|TRBD1
CASSYIRDRGLTQGTGELFF
TGTGCCAGCAGTTACATCCGGGACAGGGGGCTTACCCAGGGCACCGGGGAGCTGTTTTTT
>few|TRBV6-5|TRBJ2-7|-
CASSYLAKGYEQYF
TGTGCCAGCAGTTACTTGGCAAAAGGCTACGAGCAGTACTTC
>many|TRBV3-1|TRBJ2-5|-
CASSQAGRETQYF
TGTGCCAGCAGCCAGGCGGGGCGCGAGACCCAGTACTTC
>many|TRBV7-2|TRBJ2-7|-
CASSRTPTYEQYF
TGTGCCAGCAGCCGGACCCCCACCTACGAGCAGTACTTC
>-|TRBV12-3/TRBV12-4|TRBJ2-7|-
CASSLGDSGNSYEQYF
TGTGCCAGCAGTTTAGGGGATAGCGGAAATTCCTACGAGCAGTACTTC
>once|TRBV20-1|TRBJ1-5|TRBD1
CSARDREGTQPQHF
TGCAGTGCCAGAGACAGGGAGGGAACTCAGCCCCAGCATTTT
>many|TRBV12-3/TRBV12-4|TRBJ1-6|-
CASRPRGENSPLHF
TGTGCCAGCAGGCCAAGGGGGGAGAATTCACCCCTCCACTTT
>-|TRBV2|TRBJ2-5|-
CASSENAGDQETQYF
TGTGCCAGCAGTGAAAATGCAGGGGACCAAGAGACCCAGTACTTC
>-|TRBV6-1|TRBJ1-2|TRBD1
CASSSPRTGVYGYTF
TGTGCCAGCAGCTCCCCTAGGACAGGGGTCTATGGCTACACCTTC
>many|TRBV20-1|TRBJ2-5|TRBD2
CSAILDGGRARETQYF
TGCAGTGCTATTTTGGATGGCGGGAGGGCCCGGGAGACCCAGTACTTC
>many|TRBV4-3|TRBJ1-2|-
CASSPNIDTGIPGYTF
TGCGCCAGCAGCCCTAACATCGATACGGGAATCCCTGGCTACACCTTC
>large|TRBV6-5|TRBJ1-1|TRBD1
CASTRTGENTEAFF
TGTGCCAGCACCCGGACAGGGGAGAACACTGAAGCTTTCTTT
>few|TRBV7-2|TRBJ1-2|-
CASSLQGSSYGYTF
TGTGCCAGCAGCTTACAAGGTTCCAGCTATGGCTACACCTTC
>once|TRBV28|TRBJ2-7|-
CASSSPGGGVEQYF
TGTGCCAGCAGTTCCCCTGGGGGCGGGGTGGAGCAGTACTTC
>-|TRBV7-2|TRBJ1-1|-
CASSSRHGAFF
TGTGCCAGCAGCTCAAGGCACGGAGCTTTCTTT
>-|TRBV24-1|TRBJ1-1|-
CATSEGGQTRRAEAFF
TGTGCCACCAGTGAGGGCGGACAGACTAGACGGGCTGAAGCTTTCTTT
>-|TRBV28|TRBJ2-5|-
CASGGGQETQYF
TGTGCCAGCGGGGGCGGGCAAGAGACCCAGTACTTC
>few|TRBV19|TRBJ1-1|-
CASSIPVVTEAFF
TGTGCCAGTAGTATCCCCGTCGTGACTGAAGCTTTCTTT